The entry below describes one T cell receptor beta chain. V was clipped by 6 bases and J by 9 bases; unmatched bases: 19. Looked up from germline, CDR1 is SGHTA and CDR2 is FQGNSA. This CDR3 is 18 amino acids long. This sample stems from a study of shared clonotypes between healthy human individuals. Only in-frame clones appear in the TCRdb table, and some are missing; sequencing was by immunoSEQ multiplex PCR. The profile shows roughly 2.5 million clones, roughly 92% of them singletons. The sequenced sample consisted of naive CD4+ T cells sorted from blood. Specified subset: CD45RA+ positively selected. The sequence was obtained from a man aged 18 to 29 in good health. The J gene is TRBJ2-2, the V gene TRBV7-2; 10 nucleotides line up with TRBD2. The CDR3 region has the DNA TGTGCCAGCAGATTCACACCAAGCGGGGGGGCTACTTTCAGGGAGCTGTTTTTT. It encodes CASRFTPSGGATFRELFF. The variable domain in full, completed from reference TRBV7-2 and TRBJ2-2, reads GAGVSQSPSNKVTEKGKDVELRCDPISGHTALYWYRQSLGQGLEFLIYFQGNSAPDKSGLPSDRFSAERTGGSVSTLTIQRTQQEDSAVYLCASRFTPSGGATFRELFFGEGSRLTVL.